This T cell receptor beta chain was captured in a study of glioma-infiltrating T cells after dendritic cell vaccination. Profiled with immunoSEQ multiplex PCR; TCRdb holds only in-frame clones, not every one. Altogether nearly 85,000 clones are present, 85% to 90% being singletons, with the ten largest covering approximately 2.9%. The specimen was blood, collected before dendritic cell vaccination. This sequence was found in a human donor with glioblastoma.

Here the CDR3 reads CASGQSGGVLYGYTF. DNA for the CDR3: TGTGCCAGCGGCCAGAGCGGCGGGGTCCTCTATGGCTACACCTTC. V usage is TRBV6-5 and J usage is TRBJ1-2; no firm D call. CDR3 length: 15 amino acids. V was shortened by 8 bases and J by 4 bases, with 20 bases between the two germline ends. Germline assignment: CDR1 MNHEY and CDR2 SVGAGI.